The clone carrying this T cell receptor beta chain has a handful of counts. Antigen unknown. The data derive from a study of T cells in Graves' hyperthyroidism and ophthalmopathy. Study-wide points: Through a model of 13 V-J features, ophthalmopathy was separated from stable hyperthyroidism.

The source material, RNA transcripts, was used to amplify TCR beta CDR3 regions. TCR CDR3 underwent first-round RT-PCR with the HTBI primer set. TCRdb used MiXCR to reprocess the multiplex PCR reads, holding one entry per CDR3 protein. The table shows 500,000 to 650,000 distinct CDR3 sequences, with approximately 15% occurring only once. The diagnostic basis comprised clinical symptoms, serum thyroxine and TRAb, thyroid ultrasound and orbital computed tomography. The sample consisted of blood. This TCR was recovered from a woman between 40 and 55 years old with Graves' hyperthyroidism.

This CDR3 is CASSNRDGSEKLFF. The CDR3, as DNA: TGTGCCAGTAGTAACAGGGACGGCTCCGAAAAACTGTTTTTT. The V and J genes are TRBV19 and TRBJ1-4; weak D call: TRBD1 (6 bases). Germline values: CDR1 LNHDA, CDR2 SQIVND (reference sequence). The CDR3 runs to 14 residues. V lost 4 bases and J lost 8, with 14 bases in between. The whole variable domain, filled in from reference TRBV19 and TRBJ1-4, reads DGGITQSPKYLFRKEGQNVTLSCEQNLNHDAMYWYRQDPGQGLRLIYYSQIVNDFQKGDIAEGYSVSREKKESFPLTVTSAQKNPTAFYLCASSNRDGSEKLFFGSGTQLSVL.